This T cell receptor beta chain was identified during a study of Ad26.COV2.S vaccination and SARS-CoV-2 variants. Study-wide results and caveats: Those who received the vaccine showed greater spike-specific TCR breadth than those given placebo. Spike-specific CD8+ and CD4+ T cell responses reportedly showed substantial breadth after vaccination. The study found similar non-spike TCR breadth in vaccine and placebo recipients. Responses of T cells in total may have been underestimated by the TCR breadth and depth analyses.

Comment on this clone: The antigen remains unidentified.

The data were produced by immunoSEQ multiplex PCR, yet TCRdb's version contains in-frame clones alone and is incomplete. Here the sample spans more than 150,000 clones, approximately 90% being singletons. V shed 6 bases and J 1 base; nucleotides not matched to a gene: 5. Germline V gives CDR1 SGHRS, CDR2 YFSETQ. The CDR3 is 16 residues long. V is TRBV5-1 and J is TRBJ2-1; 12 nucleotides match TRBD2. This receptor was taken from a human donor who had recovered from COVID-19. The sample here was peripheral blood, taken after recovery from COVID-19. The CDR3 region is CASKPSGGVSYNEQFF. The CDR3 DNA sequence: TGCGCCAGCAAACCTAGCGGGGGGGTATCCTACAATGAGCAGTTCTTC. Variable domain in full (rest from reference TRBV5-1 and TRBJ2-1): KAGVTQTPRYLIKTRGQQVTLSCSPISGHRSVSWYQQTPGQGLQFLFEYFSETQRNKGNFPGRFSGRQFSNSRSEMNVSTLELGDSALYLCASKPSGGVSYNEQFFGPGTRLTVL.